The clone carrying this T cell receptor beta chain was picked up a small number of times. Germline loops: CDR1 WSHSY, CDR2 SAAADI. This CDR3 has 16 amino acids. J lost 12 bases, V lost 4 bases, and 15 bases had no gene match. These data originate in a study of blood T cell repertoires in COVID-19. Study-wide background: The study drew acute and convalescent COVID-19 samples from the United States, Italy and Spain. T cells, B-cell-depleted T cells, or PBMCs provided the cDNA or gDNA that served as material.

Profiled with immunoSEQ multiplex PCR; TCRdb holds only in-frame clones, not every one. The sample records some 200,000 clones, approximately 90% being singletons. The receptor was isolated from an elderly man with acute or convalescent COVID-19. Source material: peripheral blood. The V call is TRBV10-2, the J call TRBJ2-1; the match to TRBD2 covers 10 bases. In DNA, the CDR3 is TGCGCCAGCAGTGGTCAAATAGCGGGAGGCCACGGTGGGCAGTTCTTC. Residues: CASSGQIAGGHGGQFF.